A single sample gave rise to the 18 T cell receptor beta chains below, sequenced in a study of early T cells in non-severe SARS-CoV-2 infection. From the 5' RACE reads, TCRdb called clonotypes with MiXCR, one entry per CDR3 protein. The sample shows tens of thousands of distinct CDR3 sequences, around 8.9% of them seen only once. Sequencing was performed on whole blood. The receptor source for this set is an adult who was a healthcare worker with PCR-confirmed SARS-CoV-2 infection or an uninfected control (not recorded which).

This clonotype was counted at least ten times. The genes are TRBV4-2 and TRBJ2-2, with D perhaps matching TRBD2 (5 bases). There are 14 residues in the CDR3. V gave up 1 base and J gave up 6 bases, with 9 bases separating them. Germline assignment: CDR1 LGHNA and CDR2 YNFKEQ. The CDR3 spells CASSQGERAGELFF. CDR3 sequence (DNA): TGTGCCAGCAGCCAAGGGGAGCGTGCCGGGGAGCTGTTTTTT.

This clonotype was seen only a few times. The V gene is TRBV20-1, the J gene TRBJ2-7; D could derive from TRBD1 or TRBD2 (6 bases each). CDR1 is DFQATT and CDR2 is SNEGSKA in the germline V gene (reference sequence). The V end was cut by 0 bases, the J end by 4 bases, with 16 bases between. The CDR3 has 15 residues. CDR3 DNA: TGCAGTGCTAGAGATTTCCGCCAGGGGACTTACGAGCAGTACTTC. Protein: CSARDFRQGTYEQYF.

The genes are TRBV28 and TRBJ2-3, with unresolved D. The germline V and J ends were trimmed by 3 bases and 3 bases, with 4 bases remaining between them. This CDR3 region has 12 residues. CDR1 MDHEN and CDR2 SYDVKM come from the germline V gene. Written as DNA, the CDR3 is TGTGCCAGCAGTTTCTTAACAGATACGCAGTATTTT. This translates into CASSFLTDTQYF.

This chain connects TRBV20-1 to TRBJ2-7; possibly TRBD1 for D (6 bases). The germline V gene has CDR1 DFQATT and CDR2 SNEGSKA (reference sequence). Between the trimmed V and J ends, which lost 7 bases and 0 bases, there was a span of 16 bases. This CDR3 is 14 amino acids long. The CDR3 DNA follows: TGCAGTGTTGAAGGGACACCGTCCTCCTACGAGCAGTACTTC. Translating it yields CSVEGTPSSYEQYF.

This clonotype was recorded at least ten times. The rearrangement links TRBV20-1 to TRBJ2-5; possibly TRBD1 for D (5 bases). Between the trimmed V and J ends, which lost 6 bases and 2 bases, there was a span of 10 bases. The CDR3 is 12 amino acids. Germline loops: CDR1 DFQATT, CDR2 SNEGSKA (reference sequence). The CDR3 reads CSARTLQETQYF. The DNA for the CDR3 is TGCAGTGCGAGGACACTTCAAGAGACCCAGTACTTC.

This clonotype was counted a few times. At one end, the junction sequence differs from germline, possibly due to a read error. This chain joins TRBV7-2 and TRBJ1-2, with D perhaps matching TRBD1 (6 bases). The length of the CDR3 is 15 residues. CDR1 SGHTA and CDR2 FQGNSA come from the germline V gene. This CDR3 reads CASSLVESGGVLKDF. The DNA of the CDR3 is TGTGCCAGCAGCTTAGTAGAATCGGGGGGCGTATTAAAAGATTTC.

This clonotype was seen only a few times. The chain carries TRBV4-1 and TRBJ1-6; a weak D match, TRBD1 (5 bases). The CDR3 runs to 17 residues. The germline V gene has CDR1 MGHRA and CDR2 YSYEKL. Trimming removed 0 bases from V and 0 bases from J, with 9 bases in between. The CDR3, as DNA: TGCGCCAGCAGCCAAGACAGGGTCAGCTCCTATAATTCACCCCTCCACTTT. Protein product: CASSQDRVSSYNSPLHF.

CDR3 loop: CASSSGTSGSRDEQYF. Written as DNA, the CDR3 is TGTGCCAGCAGCAGCGGGACTAGCGGGAGTAGAGACGAGCAGTACTTC. V gene TRBV7-9 combines with J gene TRBJ2-7; 14 bases match TRBD2. The CDR3 length is 16 residues. With 5 bases clipped from V and 5 bases from J, the junction kept 8 bases outside the gene matches. Germline V gene sequence: CDR1 SEHNR, CDR2 FQNEAQ (reference sequence).

This clonotype was seen many times. This chain uses TRBV7-9 with TRBJ2-5; D not resolved. CDR1 and CDR2 (germline): SEHNR, FQNEAQ (reference sequence). This CDR3 region has 13 residues. V dropped 2 bases and J dropped 3 bases, with 7 bases sitting between them. The CDR3 is CASSLNDKETQYF. The CDR3 DNA reads as TGTGCCAGCAGCTTAAACGACAAAGAGACCCAGTACTTC. Full variable domain (outside the CDR3, taken from reference TRBV7-9 and TRBJ2-5): DTGVSQNPRHKITKRGQNVTFRCDPISEHNRLYWYRQTLGQGPEFLTYFQNEAQLEKSRLLSDRFSAERPKGSFSTLEIQRTEQGDSAMYLCASSLNDKETQYFGPGTRLLVL.

This clonotype has at least ten counts. The chain recombines TRBV7-3 with TRBJ2-1; a weak D match, TRBD1 (6 bases). Germline-derived CDR1 and CDR2 are SGHTA and FQGTGA. V lost 2 bases and J 6 bases, leaving 14 bases between the germline ends. The CDR3 length is 15 residues. The CDR3 DNA reads as TGTGCCAGCAGCTTATATGGGGGCGTGAGCAATGAGCAGTTCTTC. Residues: CASSLYGGVSNEQFF. Full variable domain (missing parts from reference TRBV7-3 and TRBJ2-1): GAGVSQTPSNKVTEKGKYVELRCDPISGHTALYWYRQSLGQGPEFLIYFQGTGAADDSGLPNDRFFAVRPEGSVSTLKIQRTERGDSAVYLCASSLYGGVSNEQFFGPGTRLTVL.

This clonotype occurred a few times. The chain has TRBV7-2 and TRBJ2-5; 8 bases agree with TRBD1. J gave up 4 bases and V 1 base, and 8 bases lay outside the gene matches. The germline V gene encodes CDR1 SGHTA and CDR2 FQGNSA. This CDR3 is 16 amino acids long. CDR3: CASSLGTGFMAETQYF. The DNA of the CDR3 is TGTGCCAGCAGCTTAGGGACAGGGTTTATGGCAGAGACCCAGTACTTC.

The gene calls are TRBV9 and TRBJ2-2; D unresolved. V dropped 4 bases and J dropped 7 bases, with 8 bases sitting between them. The CDR3 spans 12 residues. Per the germline V gene, CDR1 is SGDLS and CDR2 is YYNGEE. The DNA for the CDR3 is TGTGCCAGCAGCCCCGGCCTCGGGGAGCTGTTTTTT. Protein product: CASSPGLGELFF.

This clonotype was seen more than once but under ten times. The V call is TRBV11-2, the J call TRBJ1-4, with D unresolved. The length of the CDR3 is 13 residues. The V and J ends lost 6 bases and 8 bases respectively, with 13 bases between them. Per the germline V gene, CDR1 is SGHAT and CDR2 is FQNNGV. The CDR3, as DNA: TGTGCCAGCAGGAGTTTGCTGAACGAAAAACTGTTTTTT. Translated, it gives CASRSLLNEKLFF.

This clonotype turned up a few times. J is TRBJ2-3 and V is TRBV9, with TRBD2 identical over 9 bases. CDR3 length equals 16 residues. Germline V gene sequence: CDR1 SGDLS, CDR2 YYNGEE. Losses at the gene ends were 0 bases for V and 5 bases for J; bases not matched to a gene: 7. CDR3 amino acids: CASSVGGRAIVDTQYF. CDR3 nucleotide sequence: TGTGCCAGCAGCGTAGGCGGGAGGGCCATAGTAGATACGCAGTATTTT.

This clonotype was seen at least ten times. This rearrangement joins TRBV12-3 or TRBV12-4 to TRBJ2-7, with D unresolved. CDR3 length equals 14 residues. Trimming stripped 4 bases from V and 4 bases from J, with 14 bases between. The CDR3 DNA reads as TGTGCCAGCAGTTCCGAGACACGGTCATACGAGCAGTACTTC. This sequence encodes CASSSETRSYEQYF.

The rearrangement links TRBV20-1 to TRBJ2-3; 14 bases fit TRBD2. This CDR3 comprises 14 residues. Germline trimming cut 6 bases from V and 9 bases from J; bases unmatched to any gene: 8. Germline V gives CDR1 DFQATT, CDR2 SNEGSKA (reference sequence). In DNA, the CDR3 is TGCAGTGCACGGACTAGCGGGAGGAGGGGAACGCAGTATTTT. Its translation is CSARTSGRRGTQYF.

The chain couples TRBV6-6 to TRBJ2-7; D tentatively fits TRBD1 or TRBD2 (5 bases each). The V gene's germline CDR1 is MNHNY and CDR2 SVGAGI (reference sequence). CDR3 length: 18 amino acids. V lost 3 bases and J 7 bases, leaving 28 bases between the germline ends. The CDR3 is CASSYGLGHGRTSGEQYF. DNA of the CDR3: TGTGCCAGCAGTTATGGACTGGGGCATGGGCGCACTAGTGGTGAGCAGTACTTC.

The chain couples TRBV7-2 to TRBJ2-7; D is ambiguous. Germline CDR1 SGHTA, CDR2 FQGNSA. Trimming stripped 6 bases from V and 3 bases from J, with 9 bases between. The CDR3 spans 12 residues. In DNA form, the CDR3 reads TGTGCCAGCAGGCAAGCTGACTACGAGCAGTACTTC. Translation: CASRQADYEQYF.